Presented here are 18 T cell receptor beta chains from one specimen sequenced in a study of cytomegalovirus exposure and HLA in healthy donors. 60 Vbeta and 13 Jbeta primers were used in PCR. Using immunoSEQ multiplex PCR, the repertoire was profiled, and TCRdb retains in-frame clones only, with some absent. The repertoire holds 85,000 to 90,000 clones, with about 75% as singletons. The sample was PBMCs. These receptors came from a man younger than 40 in good health and CMV-seropositive.

The CDR3 DNA reads as TGTGCCAGCAGCATCCGACAGGGGCTCGGGAGCAATCAGCCCCAGCATTTT. It encodes CASSIRQGLGSNQPQHF. The rearrangement uses TRBV7-3 and TRBJ1-5; 8 positions match TRBD1. The CDR3 is 17 residues long. In germline, CDR1 is SGHTA, CDR2 FQGTGA. V lost 5 bases and J lost 1; bases outside the gene matches: 10.

This chain uses TRBV29-1 with TRBJ1-1, with D perhaps TRBD1 (5 bases). The germline V and J ends were trimmed by 5 bases and 4 bases, with 8 bases remaining between them. This CDR3 is 11 amino acids long. Germline V lookup: CDR1 SQVTM, CDR2 ANQGSEA. CDR3 sequence reads: CSVSGGTEAFF. Here the CDR3 DNA reads TGCAGCGTTTCCGGGGGCACTGAAGCTTTCTTT.

This clone has just a few counts. The chain is built from TRBV5-8 and TRBJ2-7; 10 bases fit TRBD1. After removal of 4 bases from V and 4 bases from J, the junction contained 8 bases not matched to a gene. The CDR3 covers 15 residues. Germline-derived CDR1 and CDR2 are SGHTS and YDEGEE. The CDR3 sequence is CASSGAGTGEYEQYF. CDR3 bases: TGTGCCAGCAGCGGAGCCGGGACAGGGGAGTACGAGCAGTACTTC.

A single count supports this clone. The chain links TRBV5-1 to TRBJ2-2, with 9 bases matching TRBD2. J gave up 2 bases and V 5 bases, and 4 bases lay outside the gene matches. This CDR3 is 15 amino acids long. Germline CDR1 and CDR2: SGHRS and YFSETQ. The CDR3 spells CASSLTSGNTGELFF. The DNA of the CDR3 is TGCGCCAGCAGTTTGACTAGCGGAAACACCGGGGAGCTGTTTTTT.

This chain links TRBV4-1 with TRBJ1-2, with no clear D. This CDR3 region has 14 residues. The ends were cut back, 4 bases at V and 6 bases at J, with 15 bases in the middle. In germline, CDR1 is MGHRA, CDR2 YSYEKL. The CDR3 sequence is CASSRAVGDDGYTF. The CDR3 DNA is TGCGCCAGCAGCCGAGCGGTAGGAGACGATGGCTACACCTTC.

With regard to this clone: Its ends do not fully match the called genes, so a read error is possible. Within the sample, other DNA sequences also encode this same CDR3. The V and J genes are TRBV5-4 and TRBJ2-2, with D perhaps TRBD2 (6 bases). Germline CDR1 reads SGHNT; CDR2 reads YYREEE (reference sequence). This CDR3 spans 15 amino acids. CDR3 DNA sequence: TGCGCCAGCAGCTTGGGGGACTCCGACACCGGGGAGCTGTTTTTT. Residues: CASSLGDSDTGELFF.

V gene TRBV5-1 combines with J gene TRBJ2-7; D remains ambiguous. V lost 2 bases and J lost 0, with 6 bases in between. CDR1 and CDR2 (germline): SGHRS, YFSETQ. CDR3 length: 13 residues. This CDR3 is CASSFEASYEQYF. Here the CDR3 DNA reads TGCGCCAGCAGCTTCGAGGCCTCCTACGAGCAGTACTTC.

This clone was seen only once. The chain carries TRBV5-1 and TRBJ2-1; D remains unclear. CDR3 length: 16 residues. Trimming pared 0 bases from V and 0 bases from J, leaving 10 bases between. Germline V CDR1 and CDR2: SGHRS, YFSETQ. The DNA of the CDR3 is TGCGCCAGCAGCTTGGATGGTAGGAGCTCCTACAATGAGCAGTTCTTC. This encodes CASSLDGRSSYNEQFF.

V and J are TRBV5-1 and TRBJ2-3; possible D gene TRBD2, 6 bases. The CDR3 is 15 residues long. Germline CDR1 and CDR2: SGHRS and YFSETQ. With 7 bases removed from V and 0 bases from J, the gap between germline ends came to 15 bases. CDR3 in amino acids: CASSLGGLSTDTQYF. CDR3 bases: TGCGCCAGCTCACTTGGGGGACTCAGCACAGATACGCAGTATTTT.

The CDR3 DNA reads as TGTGCCAGCAGTGACTCCGGCCAAGCGGGGGGGAACACCGGGGAGCTGTTTTTT. Translated, it gives CASSDSGQAGGNTGELFF. The chain carries TRBV6-4 and TRBJ2-2; 9 nucleotides match TRBD2. Germline V gene data show CDR1 as MRHNA and CDR2 as SNTAGT. V trimming: 0 bases; J trimming: 1 base; junction bases outside the gene matches: 6. The CDR3 runs to 18 residues.

This clone was seen only a few times. The gene calls are TRBV25-1 and TRBJ1-2, with D tentatively TRBD1 (6 bases). The CDR3 is made up of 13 amino acids. V lost 6 bases and J 4 bases, leaving 12 bases between the germline ends. Germline V gene sequence: CDR1 MGHDK, CDR2 SYGVNS. The CDR3 DNA sequence: TGTGCCAGCAGCATGGGGGCAATCTATGGCTACACCTTC. Protein sequence: CASSMGAIYGYTF.

The chain carries TRBV6-5 and TRBJ2-5; D perhaps matches TRBD2 (6 bases). The V end lost 4 bases, the J end lost 5 bases, and 14 bases lay between the germline ends. CDR3 length equals 14 residues. Germline CDR1 reads MNHEY; CDR2 reads SVGAGI. This CDR3 reads CASSWVRAGETQYF. The CDR3 region has the DNA TGTGCCAGCAGTTGGGTCCGGGCGGGGGAGACCCAGTACTTC.

Written as DNA, the CDR3 is TGCGCCAGCAGCGGAGGCCGGGGGGGCACAGATACGCAGTATTTT. Translation gives CASSGGRGGTDTQYF. The chain links TRBV5-1 to TRBJ2-3; 7 bases agree with TRBD2. From germline, CDR1 is SGHRS and CDR2 YFSETQ. Trimming removed 4 bases from V and 1 base from J; junction bases left unmatched: 6. The CDR3 spans 15 residues.

This sequence joins TRBV4-1 and TRBJ2-7, with D possibly being TRBD2 (5 bases). The V gene lost 2 bases and the J gene lost 0 bases, with 8 bases spanning the gap. From germline, CDR1 is MGHRA and CDR2 YSYEKL. This CDR3 has 14 amino acids. CDR3 amino acids: CASSQTRDSYEQYF. The CDR3 DNA reads TGCGCCAGCAGCCAAACCCGGGACTCCTACGAGCAGTACTTC.

The chain combines TRBV6-5 with TRBJ1-2; TRBD1 aligns across 8 bases. Germline CDR1 is MNHEY and CDR2 is SVGAGI. The V gene end was trimmed by 5 bases and the J gene end by 7 bases; junction bases not matched to a gene: 12. This CDR3 comprises 15 residues. This chain's CDR3 is CASSTRTGSRAGYTF. The CDR3 bases are TGTGCCAGCAGTACAAGGACAGGGTCCCGTGCTGGCTACACCTTC.

This clone showed up just once. V usage is TRBV27 and J usage is TRBJ1-6; D is undetermined. Germline V gives CDR1 MNHEY, CDR2 SMNVEV (reference sequence). V shed 3 bases and J shed 7 bases, with 13 bases lying between them. The CDR3 is 15 residues long. CDR3 bases: TGTGCCAGCAGTTTGGAGAGGATCGCGAATTCACCCCTCCACTTT. Residues: CASSLERIANSPLHF.

CDR3 protein: CASSQWEGNSPLHF. In DNA form, the CDR3 reads TGTGCCAGCAGCCAATGGGAGGGTAATTCACCCCTCCACTTT. The rearrangement links TRBV4-2 to TRBJ1-6; D ambiguous. The CDR3 loop spans 14 amino acids. Germline loops: CDR1 LGHNA, CDR2 YNFKEQ. The V end was cut by 2 bases, the J end by 6 bases, with 8 bases between.

A few counts support this clone. The chain carries TRBV5-5 and TRBJ2-1; 7 bases line up with TRBD1. The V segment lost 1 base and the J segment 7 bases; nucleotides outside the gene matches: 11. The CDR3 contains 16 residues. Germline V gives CDR1 SGHKS, CDR2 YYEKEE (reference sequence). As DNA, the CDR3 is TGTGCCAGCAGCTTGAGGGTGCAGACAGGGAAAAATGAGCAGTTCTTC. Amino acid sequence: CASSLRVQTGKNEQFF.